The T cell receptor (beta chain) described here comes from a study of post-analysis software for immune sequencing data. CDR1 and CDR2 from the germline V gene are MGHRA and YSYEKL. The CDR3 has 15 residues. V dropped 0 bases and J dropped 5; count of bases not matched to a gene: 4. Remarks on this clonotype: Its antigen remains unknown.

Presence of unique molecular identifiers characterized the TCR beta cDNA libraries. Researchers reported 520,000 or so cDNA molecules coming from 1 to 10 million T cells. TCRdb itself ran the PCR reads through MiXCR, one entry per CDR3 protein. This table holds some 700,000 distinct CDR3 sequences, approximately 60% found once. Study-wide points: Pronounced co-clustering by F measure was evident among identically batched samples. TRBV segments more frequent in patients than in controls numbered roughly 5 and included TRBV5-6, TRBV5-1 and TRBV20-1.

This sequence was found in a girl aged 2 to 10 with multiple sclerosis. The sequenced material came from blood. The chain uses TRBV4-1 and TRBJ1-5; 7 bases match TRBD1. CDR3: CASSQDRGGHQPQHF. The DNA of the CDR3 is TGCGCCAGCAGCCAAGATAGAGGGGGCCATCAGCCCCAGCATTTT.